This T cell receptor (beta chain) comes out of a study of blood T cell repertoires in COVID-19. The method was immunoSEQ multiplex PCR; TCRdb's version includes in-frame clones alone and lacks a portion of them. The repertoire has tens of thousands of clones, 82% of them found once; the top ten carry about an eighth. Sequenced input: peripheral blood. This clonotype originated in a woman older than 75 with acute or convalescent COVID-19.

CDR3 bases: TGCGCCAGCAGTGAGCGGTTACAGGGGGCGGACACTGAAGCTTTCTTT. This translates into CASSERLQGADTEAFF. This chain joins TRBV10-1 and TRBJ1-1; TRBD1 agrees at 9 bases. The germline gives CDR1 WNHNN, CDR2 SYGVQD (reference sequence). This CDR3 has 16 residues. Trimming took 2 bases from V and 3 from J; bases not matched to a gene: 7.